This record covers a single TCR beta chain. Its target is not known. This entry comes from a study of T cell responses to AZD1222 COVID-19 vaccine. About the study: Combined were second doses at about 4 or about 12 weeks.

V was pared by 3 bases and J by 6 bases, with 6 bases between. The CDR3 is 12 amino acids. Germline V gene lookup returns CDR1 LGHDT and CDR2 YNNKEL (reference sequence). Study-level results: The donors showed a predominance of white British ancestry and of females, with possible underestimation of clonal diversity. An increase in Spike-specific TCR breadth and depth was observed after two AZD1222 doses.

Sequencing was performed with immunoSEQ multiplex PCR; in TCRdb, only in-frame clones are kept and a portion is missing. Here the sample spans 150,000 or so clones, roughly nine tenths being singletons. This TCR was sampled from an adult in good health. The specimen was peripheral blood, collected on day 0 of AZD1222 vaccination. The chain uses TRBV3-1 (or the pseudogene TRBV3-2) and TRBJ2-1, with a weak D call TRBD2 (6 bases). CDR3: CASSQGGNEQFF. As DNA, the CDR3 is TGTGCCAGCAGCCAGGGGGGCAATGAGCAGTTCTTC.